This T cell receptor (beta chain) was found in a study of shared clonotypes between healthy human individuals. V was shortened by 3 bases and J by 8 bases, with 13 bases between the two germline ends. There are 14 residues in the CDR3. Germline CDR1 and CDR2: SGHVS and FNYEAQ. Concerning this clone itself: Its antigen is not identified.

Per the authors' pipeline: As immunoSEQ supplied junction-only sequences (without quality scores), filtering differed. Libraries were prepared by immunoSEQ multiplex PCR; TCRdb keeps only in-frame clonotypes and omits some of them. That table supplies the V and J calls and clone size; D and trimming were determined from the DNA. The table lists about 1,900,000 clones, 85% to 95% of them singletons. General study results and limits: Naive subsets typically showed greater estimated richness than memory subsets. Non-shared clonotypes displayed generation probabilities falling below those of clonotypes present in all four donors. It was the few donors that limited the genetic and exposure-history diversity represented.

Naive CD8 cells lacked CD45RO, underwent positive selection for CCR7 and left out terminally differentiated effector memory CD45RA+ cells. The V call is TRBV7-6, the J call TRBJ1-4; D unresolved. This receptor was identified in a man aged 18 to 35 in good health. The sequenced sample was naive CD8+ T cells sorted from blood. The CDR3 reads CASSFSSGGEKLFF. CDR3 in DNA: TGTGCCAGCAGCTTTTCCTCCGGAGGGGAAAAACTGTTTTTT.